This TCR beta chain stems from a study of regulatory T cells in long-lasting Graves disease (dated by TCRdb to about 2021). About the study as a whole: Newly diagnosed Graves' disease patients had taken antithyroid drugs for less than 3 months. This study used TCR sequencing and RNA sequencing of peripheral blood to compare persistent Graves' disease patients against newly diagnosed Graves' disease patients. The study was registered as a clinical trial and conducted in China. A total of some 33 samples were covered by TCR sequencing, comprising roughly 13 persistent and around 20 newly diagnosed Graves' disease patients. Paper-wide results and their limitations: Compared with newly diagnosed patients, patients with persistent Graves' disease had lower TCR Shannon entropy and fewer highly expanded clones, which suggests clonal expansion. Preferential use of TRBV28, TRBJ1-2 and TRBJ2-5 was observed in persistent disease, whereas TRBV20-1 and TRBJ2-1 were favored in newly diagnosed disease. Only the TCR beta chain was sequenced and analyzed. Only peripheral blood was studied, because thyroid tissue, the primary lesion, was inaccessible. As a limitation, the authors acknowledged that the small sample size may reduce accuracy. Persistent patients shared more public clonotypes among themselves (2,741) than newly diagnosed patients did (more than 950).

Counted from cysteine to phenylalanine, this CDR3 has 14 amino acids. The DNA shown is the 42-base CDR3, in frame from base 1. The junction shows trimming of 3 bases on V and 3 bases on J, plus 11 bases between the germline ends. The meaning of the sample's time point label: newly diagnosed GD, antithyroid drugs for less than 3 months. For both TCR sequencing and RNA sequencing, RNA was extracted from PBMCs using TRIzol. The diagnosis of Graves' disease followed American Thyroid Association guidelines. The patients came from an endocrinology department in Xi'an, China. From each patient, approximately 10 milliliters of peripheral blood was collected into an EDTA anticoagulant tube. Ficoll Paque Plus density gradient separation was used to isolate PBMCs, and no additional T cell sorting was done. RNA quality was checked with an Agilent 2100 Bioanalyzer and agarose gel, and concentration with a NanoDrop 2000.

This clonotype was counted many times. The clone's antigen remains unknown. No base quality information exists; no much larger clone differs at one position. Library preparation used multiplex PCR. Data came from an Illumina HiSeq 4000. CDR3 regions were amplified by Arm-PCR with iRepertoire HTBI primers to construct TCR beta libraries. Before sequencing, the PCR products underwent gel purification. On the study's bioinformatics: Across samples, 60 to 70 TRBV and around 15 TRBJ segments were identified and used for gene usage analysis of CDR3 amino acid clonotypes. COPE and FqMerger were used to merge the filtered high-quality paired reads into contigs. Contigs were aligned with BLAST to IMGT TRBV, TRBD and TRBJ reference genes, and CDR3 was defined per IMGT. Clonotypes above 0.1% frequency were classified as highly expanded clones. Shannon entropy served as the measure of repertoire diversity, while the Gini coefficient captured V-J evenness. Public clonotypes were defined as clonotypes shared by more than one individual. Through fastp at Q25 and MiXCR, TCRdb rebuilt clones from the public reads, retaining in-frame beta chains. Records with the same CDR3 protein are collapsed into one entry carrying the most frequent genes and DNA. The V and J calls reflect TCRdb's pipeline rather than the authors' work. This sample lists more than 450,000 distinct CDR3 sequences; around 12% were detected once. Of the sample, roughly 9.3% falls within the top ten clones.

This same sample was also taken into another study, of T cells in Graves' hyperthyroidism and ophthalmopathy. The second study also describes: Graves' hyperthyroidism was defined as stable when no progression to ophthalmopathy occurred over 18 months of follow-up. Hyperthyroidism patients were newly diagnosed, had a disease duration of under 2 months, and were aged 18 to 65 years. Exclusion was applied to patients with uncontrolled infections, other autoimmune diseases, pregnancy or lactation. Diagnoses relied on clinical symptoms, serum thyroxine and TRAb, thyroid ultrasound and orbital computed tomography. A first-round RT-PCR of the TCR CDR3 used the HTBI primer set with the Qiagen OneStep RT-PCR kit. Most expanded thyroid clonotypes (frequency above 0.001) were also found in blood, which suggests that blood repertoires may mirror thyroid immune responses. Ophthalmopathy was separated from stable hyperthyroidism by a 13 V-J signature model, with approximately 85% sensitivity and 81% to 83% specificity obtained in cross-validation and 80%/75% obtained in testing. In validation, the model predicted progression to ophthalmopathy with about 71% sensitivity and around 72% specificity, a median of about six months before onset. TCR V-J signatures able to tell the groups apart were searched for in a discovery cohort of 90 to 100 patients, of whom 40 to 45 had Graves' ophthalmopathy and under 65 had stable Graves' hyperthyroidism. Prospective prediction of ophthalmopathy was tested in an independent validation cohort consisting of fewer than 20 hyperthyroidism patients and around 16 patients who later progressed to ophthalmopathy. For training and testing, the approximately 97 patients in the discovery cohort were randomly divided in a 7:3 ratio. Thyroid tissue and blood T-cell repertoires from more than 5 Graves' hyperthyroidism patients were also compared in the study. Once sampling was done, hyperthyroidism patients were given methimazole at a starting dose of 30 mg daily, whereas ophthalmopathy patients were given high-dose intravenous methylprednisolone. The libraries were constructed in a second round of multiplex PCR and then size-selected and purified. Sequencing of the libraries was done on an Illumina HiSeq2000 using paired-end 100 bp reads. SOAPnuke was used to process the raw data, with reads discarded if the reads contained adapters or uncalled bases, had a mean Phred below 15, or lacked an exact constant-primer or identifier match. COPE v1.2.5 was used to merge high-quality paired reads, and clonotypes were defined as unique nucleotide sequences. Clonotypes were aligned to IMGT TRBV, TRBD and TRBJ reference segments using MiTCR v1.1. The analysis included only V-J combinations with a frequency above 0.0001, which together covered about 99% of the repertoires. The TCS score was defined as the ratio of F50 (clonal expansion) to E x V (chaos), calculated using BLOSUM62-based TCRdist between CDR3 peptides within each V-J. Welch's t-statistics and random forest reduced some 510 V-J features to roughly 13, which were used in a naive Bayes classifier (R e1071). Sample size was not statistically predetermined, and blinding of investigators to group allocation was not performed. According to the paper, TCR Vbeta CDR3 sequencing was carried out on more than 120 peripheral blood samples, which came from approximately 41 ophthalmopathy, approximately 72 hyperthyroidism and roughly 17 progressor patients.

The sequencing used peripheral blood mononuclear cells (PBMCs), collected at new diagnosis, from a patient treated with antithyroid drugs. The V gene is TRBV12-3 or TRBV12-4 and the J gene is TRBJ1-1; a weak D assignment points to TRBD1 (5 bases agree). The receptor's source is a woman in her twenties or thirties with Graves disease. Donor details come from another sample of the same person, matched by shared clones. This receptor has the CDR3 CASSFRPGHTEAFF. Here is the DNA: TGTGCCAGCAGTTTCCGCCCAGGGCACACTGAAGCTTTCTTT.